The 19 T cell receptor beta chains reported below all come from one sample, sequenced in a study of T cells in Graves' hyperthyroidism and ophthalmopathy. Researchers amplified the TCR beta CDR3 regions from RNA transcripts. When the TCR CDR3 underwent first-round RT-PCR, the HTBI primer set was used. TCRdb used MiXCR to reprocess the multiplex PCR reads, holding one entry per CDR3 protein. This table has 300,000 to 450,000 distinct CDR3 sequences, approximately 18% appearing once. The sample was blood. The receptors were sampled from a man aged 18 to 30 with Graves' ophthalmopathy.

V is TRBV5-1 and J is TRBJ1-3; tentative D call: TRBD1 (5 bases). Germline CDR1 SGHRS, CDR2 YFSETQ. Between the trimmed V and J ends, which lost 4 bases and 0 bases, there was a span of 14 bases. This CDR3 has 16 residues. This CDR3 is CASSLTSGISGNTIYF. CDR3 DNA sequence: TGCGCCAGCAGCCTAACGTCAGGGATCTCTGGAAACACCATATATTTT.

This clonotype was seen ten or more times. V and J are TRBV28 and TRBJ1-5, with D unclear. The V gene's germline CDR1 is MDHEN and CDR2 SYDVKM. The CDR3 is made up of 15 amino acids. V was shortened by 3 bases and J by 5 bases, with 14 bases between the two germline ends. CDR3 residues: CASSLIGLSYQPQHF. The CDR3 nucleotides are TGTGCCAGCAGTTTGATAGGCCTTTCCTATCAGCCCCAGCATTTT. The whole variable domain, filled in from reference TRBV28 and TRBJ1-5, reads DVKVTQSSRYLVKRTGEKVFLECVQDMDHENMFWYRQDPGLGLRLIYFSYDVKMKEKGDIPEGYSVSREKKERFSLILESASTNQTSMYLCASSLIGLSYQPQHFGDGTRLSIL.

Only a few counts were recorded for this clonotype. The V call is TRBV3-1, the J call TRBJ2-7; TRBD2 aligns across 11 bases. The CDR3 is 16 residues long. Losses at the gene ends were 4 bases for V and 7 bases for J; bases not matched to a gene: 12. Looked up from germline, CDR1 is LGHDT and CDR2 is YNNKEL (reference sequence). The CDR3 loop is CASSPRGSGGAGEQYF. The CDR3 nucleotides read TGTGCCAGCAGCCCCCGGGGTAGCGGGGGGGCCGGGGAGCAGTACTTC.

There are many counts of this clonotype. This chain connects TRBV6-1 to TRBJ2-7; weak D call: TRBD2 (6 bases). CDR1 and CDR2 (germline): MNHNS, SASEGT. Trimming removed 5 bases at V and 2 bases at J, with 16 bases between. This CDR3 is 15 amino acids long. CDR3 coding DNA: TGTGCCAGCAGTCCCGGGACTCTTACCCCCTACGAGCAGTACTTC. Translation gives CASSPGTLTPYEQYF.

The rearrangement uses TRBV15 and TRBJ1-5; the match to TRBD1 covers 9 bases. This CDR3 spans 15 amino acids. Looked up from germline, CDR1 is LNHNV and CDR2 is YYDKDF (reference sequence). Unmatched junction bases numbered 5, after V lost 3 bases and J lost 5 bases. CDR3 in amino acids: CATSRDRGGHQPQHF. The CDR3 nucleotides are TGTGCCACCAGCAGGGACAGGGGAGGACATCAGCCCCAGCATTTT.

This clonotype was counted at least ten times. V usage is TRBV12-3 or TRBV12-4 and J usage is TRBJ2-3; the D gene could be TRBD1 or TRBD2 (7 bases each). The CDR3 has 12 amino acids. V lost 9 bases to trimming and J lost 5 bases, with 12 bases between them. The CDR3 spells CASTGEGDTQYF. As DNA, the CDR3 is TGTGCCAGTACAGGGGAGGGAGATACGCAGTATTTT.

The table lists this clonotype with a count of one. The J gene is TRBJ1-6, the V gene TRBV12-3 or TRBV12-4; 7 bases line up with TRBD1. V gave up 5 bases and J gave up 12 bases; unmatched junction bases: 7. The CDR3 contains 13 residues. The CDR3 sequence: CASSDTDRVPLHF. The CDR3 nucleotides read TGTGCCAGCAGTGACACAGACAGGGTACCCCTCCACTTT.

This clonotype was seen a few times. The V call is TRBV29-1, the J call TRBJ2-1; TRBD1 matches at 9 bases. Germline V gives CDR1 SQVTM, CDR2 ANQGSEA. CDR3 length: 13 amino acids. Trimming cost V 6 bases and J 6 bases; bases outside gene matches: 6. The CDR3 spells CSVAGQGFNEQFF. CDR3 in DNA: TGCAGCGTCGCAGGACAGGGGTTCAATGAGCAGTTCTTC.

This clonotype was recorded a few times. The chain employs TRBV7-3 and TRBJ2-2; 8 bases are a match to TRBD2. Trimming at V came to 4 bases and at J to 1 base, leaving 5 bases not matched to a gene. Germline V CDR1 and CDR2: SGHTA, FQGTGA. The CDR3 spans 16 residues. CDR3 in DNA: TGTGCCAGCAGCTCCCGGGAGGGGGTGAACACCGGGGAGCTGTTTTTT. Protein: CASSSREGVNTGELFF.

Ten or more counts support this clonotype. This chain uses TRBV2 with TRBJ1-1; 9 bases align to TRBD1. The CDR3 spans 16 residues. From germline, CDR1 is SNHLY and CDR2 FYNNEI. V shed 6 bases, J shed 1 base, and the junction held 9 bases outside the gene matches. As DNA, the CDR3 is TGTGCCAGCAGGGGCCCACAGGGGGCCCAGAACACTGAAGCTTTCTTT. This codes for CASRGPQGAQNTEAFF.

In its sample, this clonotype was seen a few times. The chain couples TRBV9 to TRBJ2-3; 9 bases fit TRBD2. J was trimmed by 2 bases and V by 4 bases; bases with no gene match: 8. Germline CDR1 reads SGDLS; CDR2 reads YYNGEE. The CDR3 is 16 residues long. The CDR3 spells CASSTQGLAFTDTQYF. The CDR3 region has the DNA TGTGCCAGCAGCACCCAGGGACTAGCTTTCACAGATACGCAGTATTTT.

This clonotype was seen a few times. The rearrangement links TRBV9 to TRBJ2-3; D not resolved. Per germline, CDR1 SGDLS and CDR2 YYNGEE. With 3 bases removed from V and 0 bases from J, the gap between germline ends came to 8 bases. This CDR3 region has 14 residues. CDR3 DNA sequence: TGTGCCAGCAGCGCCCTCGGGAGCACAGATACGCAGTATTTT. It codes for CASSALGSTDTQYF.

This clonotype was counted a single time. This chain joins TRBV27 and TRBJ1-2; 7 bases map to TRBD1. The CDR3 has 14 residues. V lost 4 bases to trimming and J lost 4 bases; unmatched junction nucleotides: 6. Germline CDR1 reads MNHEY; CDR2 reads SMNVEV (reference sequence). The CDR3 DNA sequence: TGTGCCAGCAGTTACAGGGGATCGGCCTATGGCTACACCTTC. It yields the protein CASSYRGSAYGYTF.

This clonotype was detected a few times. The CDR3 DNA reads as TGCGCCAGCAGTGGGGAGGGACAGGGGCACAATGAGCAGTTCTTC. The encoded protein is CASSGEGQGHNEQFF. The chain links TRBV10-2 to TRBJ2-1; the match to TRBD1 covers 10 bases. J was trimmed by 5 bases and V by 4 bases; bases with no gene match: 5. This CDR3 spans 15 amino acids. Germline-derived CDR1 and CDR2 are WSHSY and SAAADI.

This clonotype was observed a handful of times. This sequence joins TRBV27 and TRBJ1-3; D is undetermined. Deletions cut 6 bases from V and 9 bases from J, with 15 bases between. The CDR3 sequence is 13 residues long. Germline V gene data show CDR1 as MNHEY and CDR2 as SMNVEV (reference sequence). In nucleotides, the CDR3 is TGTGCCAGCAGCGGGTCCTCGCGAGGCACCATATATTTT. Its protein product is CASSGSSRGTIYF.

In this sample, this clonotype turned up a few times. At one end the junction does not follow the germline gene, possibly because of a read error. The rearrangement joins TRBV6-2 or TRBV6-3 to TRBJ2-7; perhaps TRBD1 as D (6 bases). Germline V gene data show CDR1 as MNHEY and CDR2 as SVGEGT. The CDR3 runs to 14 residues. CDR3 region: CAGSQQGTSYEQYF. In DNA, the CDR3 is TGTGCCGGCAGTCAACAGGGTACCTCCTACGAGCAGTACTTC.

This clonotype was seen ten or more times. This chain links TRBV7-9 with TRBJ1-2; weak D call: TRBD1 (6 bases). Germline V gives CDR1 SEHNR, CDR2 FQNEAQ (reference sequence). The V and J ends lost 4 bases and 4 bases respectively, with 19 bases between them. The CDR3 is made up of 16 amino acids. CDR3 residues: CASSSSAGVMGYGYTF. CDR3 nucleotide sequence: TGTGCCAGCAGCTCCAGCGCAGGGGTTATGGGCTATGGCTACACCTTC.

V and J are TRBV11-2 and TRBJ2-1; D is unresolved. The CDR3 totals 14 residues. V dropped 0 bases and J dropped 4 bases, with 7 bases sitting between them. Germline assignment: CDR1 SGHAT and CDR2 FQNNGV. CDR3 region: CASSLDSGYNEQFF. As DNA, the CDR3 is TGTGCCAGCAGCTTAGATTCGGGTTACAATGAGCAGTTCTTC.

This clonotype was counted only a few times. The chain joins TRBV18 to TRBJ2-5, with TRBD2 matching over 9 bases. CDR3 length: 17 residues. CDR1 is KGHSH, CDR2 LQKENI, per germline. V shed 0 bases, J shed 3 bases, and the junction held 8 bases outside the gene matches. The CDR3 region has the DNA TGTGCCAGCTCACCACCGATCGAGCTAGCGGGGAAAGAGACCCAGTACTTC. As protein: CASSPPIELAGKETQYF. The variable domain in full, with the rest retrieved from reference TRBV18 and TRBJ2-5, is NAGVMQNPRHLVRRRGQEARLRCSPMKGHSHVYWYRQLPEEGLKFMVYLQKENIIDESGMPKERFSAEFPKEGPSILRIQQVVRGDSAAYFCASSPPIELAGKETQYFGPGTRLLVL.